These 26 T cell receptor beta chains originate from one sample sequenced in a study of CD8 T cells in ankylosing spondylitis. TCRdb reprocessed the 5' RACE reads via MiXCR and lists one record per CDR3 protein. This sample carries tens of thousands of distinct CDR3 sequences, approximately 6% of them seen once, and the ten largest clones take roughly 5%. Sequencing used synovial fluid, either unsorted or a sorted T cell fraction (not recorded which). The receptor source for this set is a male donor with ankylosing spondylitis.

This clonotype has at least ten counts. This rearrangement joins TRBV5-5 to TRBJ2-1, with 11 bases lining up with TRBD2. CDR3 size: 16 residues. V lost 3 bases, J lost 8 bases, and 10 bases stayed unmatched. Germline CDR1 reads SGHKS; CDR2 reads YYEKEE (reference sequence). CDR3: CASSSDGTSGRYEQFF. The CDR3 DNA follows: TGTGCCAGCAGCTCCGACGGGACTAGCGGTAGATATGAGCAGTTCTTC.

This clonotype was detected many times. This sequence joins TRBV12-3 or TRBV12-4 and TRBJ2-5, with unresolved D. The CDR3 consists of 13 residues. V was pared by 6 bases and J by 5 bases, with 13 bases between. CDR3 in DNA: TGTGCCAGCAGCCTCGGAGTTGTGGAGACCCAGTACTTC. Its translation: CASSLGVVETQYF.

The sample holds a few counts of this clonotype. CDR3 nucleotides: TGTGCCAGCAGCGTATCTGGCACCGGGGAGCTGTTTTTT. As protein: CASSVSGTGELFF. The V call is TRBV9, the J call TRBJ2-2, with unresolved D. The germline gives CDR1 SGDLS, CDR2 YYNGEE. The CDR3 length is 13 residues. Between the trimmed V and J ends, which lost 1 base and 4 bases, there was a span of 5 bases. Full variable domain (missing parts from reference TRBV9 and TRBJ2-2): DSGVTQTPKHLITATGQRVTLRCSPRSGDLSVYWYQQSLDQGLQFLIQYYNGEERAKGNILERFSAQQFPDLHSELNLSSLELGDSALYFCASSVSGTGELFFGEGSRLTVL.

V and J are TRBV3-1 and TRBJ2-3; D not certain. The CDR3 runs 14 residues. V was cut by 1 base and J by 3 bases, with 8 bases left in between. Germline V gives CDR1 LGHDT, CDR2 YNNKEL (reference sequence). CDR3 coding DNA: TGTGCCAGCAGCCAAGGTCCCGGGACAGATACGCAGTATTTT. Translating it yields CASSQGPGTDTQYF.

The chain has TRBV5-1 and TRBJ2-7; D is unresolved. The CDR3 is 15 amino acids. The germline CDR1 and CDR2 sequences are SGHRS and YFSETQ. V lost 0 bases to trimming and J lost 0 bases, with 10 bases between them. CDR3 loop: CASSLDPGFSYEQYF. The CDR3 bases are TGCGCCAGCAGCTTGGATCCCGGGTTCTCCTACGAGCAGTACTTC.

The chain employs TRBV20-1 and TRBJ1-5; no clear D. The CDR3 has 13 amino acids. Between the trimmed V and J ends, which lost 3 bases and 7 bases, there was a span of 13 bases. Germline V gives CDR1 DFQATT, CDR2 SNEGSKA (reference sequence). The CDR3 region has the DNA TGCAGTGCTAGTCTCGACGTGGGGCAGCCCCAGCATTTT. Protein: CSASLDVGQPQHF.

This clonotype was recorded at least ten times. The rearrangement links TRBV5-1 to TRBJ2-5; a weak D match, TRBD2 (5 bases). Trimming cost V 0 bases and J 2 bases, with 11 bases left between them. Germline V gives CDR1 SGHRS, CDR2 YFSETQ. The CDR3 runs 15 residues. CDR3 protein: CASSLAFGGQETQYF. The CDR3 DNA follows: TGCGCCAGCAGCTTGGCCTTCGGAGGACAAGAGACCCAGTACTTC. The full variable domain, rest sourced from reference TRBV5-1 and TRBJ2-5, is KAGVTQTPRYLIKTRGQQVTLSCSPISGHRSVSWYQQTPGQGLQFLFEYFSETQRNKGNFPGRFSGRQFSNSRSEMNVSTLELGDSALYLCASSLAFGGQETQYFGPGTRLLVL.

The chain uses TRBV19 and TRBJ2-7; D unclear. Germline loops: CDR1 LNHDA, CDR2 SQIVND (reference sequence). The CDR3 contains 14 residues. The V and J ends lost 4 bases and 2 bases respectively, with 12 bases between them. The CDR3 sequence: CASSTQTSTYEQYF. In DNA, the CDR3 is TGTGCCAGTAGTACCCAAACATCGACCTACGAGCAGTACTTC.

This clonotype was detected a few times. The chain has TRBV12-5 and TRBJ2-1, with 10 bases fitting TRBD1. The CDR3 spans 14 residues. V trimming: 4 bases; J trimming: 9 bases; junction bases outside the gene matches: 6. CDR1 LGHNT and CDR2 FRNRAP come from the germline V gene. CDR3 in DNA: TGTGCTAGTGGTTCGGACAGGGGGGCGGGTGAGCAGTTCTTC. Translating it yields CASGSDRGAGEQFF.

This clonotype appeared a few times. The chain is built from TRBV7-2 and TRBJ2-7, with 15 positions matching TRBD2. The germline CDR1 and CDR2 sequences are SGHTA and FQGNSA. After removal of 5 bases from V and 4 bases from J, the junction contained 6 bases not matched to a gene. The CDR3 spans 16 residues. CDR3 in DNA: TGTGCCAGCAGCCTCAGGACTAGCGGGAGGGCTTACGAGCAGTACTTC. It yields the protein CASSLRTSGRAYEQYF.

J is TRBJ2-7 and V is TRBV7-6; D remains ambiguous. The CDR3 covers 14 residues. Per the germline V gene, CDR1 is SGHVS and CDR2 is FNYEAQ. Trimming left V 1 base short and J 3 bases short, with 10 bases between. In DNA, the CDR3 is TGTGCCAGCAGCTTAGGAGTAGGGCGCTACGAGCAGTACTTC. This encodes CASSLGVGRYEQYF.

In its sample, this clonotype was seen many times. This chain links TRBV7-2 with TRBJ2-5; TRBD1 matches 7 bases. The CDR3 loop spans 16 amino acids. Germline CDR1 is SGHTA and CDR2 is FQGNSA. V was clipped by 4 bases and J by 5 bases; unmatched bases: 13. DNA for the CDR3: TGTGCCAGCAGCTCTTATACCACAGGGGTGGAGGAGACCCAGTACTTC. It specifies CASSSYTTGVEETQYF.

This rearrangement joins TRBV5-1 to TRBJ1-1; D unclear. The CDR3 runs to 13 residues. Trimming stripped 4 bases from V and 3 bases from J, with 10 bases between. Germline V gene sequence: CDR1 SGHRS, CDR2 YFSETQ. CDR3 nucleotides: TGCGCCAGCAGCACCCACCCGGACACTGAAGCTTTCTTT. The encoded protein is CASSTHPDTEAFF.

This clonotype came up a few times. The genes are TRBV25-1 and TRBJ2-5; 11 positions agree with TRBD1. The CDR3 length is 15 residues. Germline CDR1 and CDR2: MGHDK and SYGVNS. J was trimmed by 1 base and V by 7 bases; bases with no gene match: 5. DNA of the CDR3: TGTGCCAGCACCTCCGGGACAGGGGGCCAAGAGACCCAGTACTTC. It codes for CASTSGTGGQETQYF.

V is TRBV3-1 and J is TRBJ2-3; 7 positions agree with TRBD2. The V and J ends lost 0 bases and 2 bases, in that order; junction bases with no gene match: 5. The CDR3 covers 16 residues. Germline V gene lookup returns CDR1 LGHDT and CDR2 YNNKEL (reference sequence). CDR3 residues: CASSQDEGGITDTQYF. The CDR3 DNA is TGTGCCAGCAGCCAAGATGAGGGAGGGATCACAGATACGCAGTATTTT.

Concerning this clonotype: A much larger clone lies one base from this, so it may be a read error. The rearrangement joins TRBV18 to TRBJ1-1; D might be TRBD1 (5 bases). In germline, CDR1 is KGHSH, CDR2 LQKENI. This CDR3 has 14 residues. The CDR3 DNA reads TGTGTCAGCTCACCTGTGCAGGGTTACACTGAAGCTTTCTTT. It specifies CVSSPVQGYTEAFF.

The chain recombines TRBV7-8 with TRBJ1-1, with unresolved D. The CDR3 is 16 amino acids. CDR1 is SGHVS, CDR2 FQNEAQ, per germline. Trimming left V 1 base short and J 4 bases short, with 16 bases between. CDR3 in DNA: TGTGCCAGCAGCTTAGTCCGTCCGCCGGTGGGCACTGAAGCTTTCTTT. This codes for CASSLVRPPVGTEAFF.

In this sample, this clonotype turned up many times. The V gene is TRBV6-5, the J gene TRBJ1-1; a possible D gene is TRBD1 (5 bases). The ends were cut back, 0 bases at V and 4 bases at J, with 9 bases in the middle. Germline V CDR1 and CDR2: MNHEY, SVGAGI. The length of the CDR3 is 14 residues. CDR3 nucleotide sequence: TGTGCCAGCAGTTACTCGGACACGGGCACTGAAGCTTTCTTT. This translates into CASSYSDTGTEAFF.

This clonotype came up a few times. This chain connects TRBV2 to TRBJ2-3, with 9 bases lining up with TRBD2. Trimming took 0 bases from V and 6 from J; bases not matched to a gene: 7. Germline values: CDR1 SNHLY, CDR2 FYNNEI. The CDR3 is 16 residues long. CDR3 loop: CASSEALVAGEDTQYF. In DNA form, the CDR3 reads TGTGCCAGCAGTGAAGCGCTGGTAGCGGGAGAGGATACGCAGTATTTT.

This clonotype was counted at least ten times. This chain uses TRBV7-8 with TRBJ2-7; D is unclear. This CDR3 is 16 amino acids long. Trimming removed 5 bases at V and 0 bases at J, with 17 bases between. CDR1 and CDR2 (germline): SGHVS, FQNEAQ. The CDR3 DNA sequence: TGTGCCAGCAGCCTAGACCTTCCTAGAAGCTCCTACGAGCAGTACTTC. As protein: CASSLDLPRSSYEQYF.

This clonotype came up many times. The rearrangement joins TRBV25-1 to TRBJ2-1; 8 bases agree with TRBD1. With 3 bases clipped from V and 8 bases from J, the junction kept 12 bases outside the gene matches. The length of the CDR3 is 16 residues. Germline assignment: CDR1 MGHDK and CDR2 SYGVNS. The CDR3 protein is CASSDPGGGSGDEQFF. The CDR3 bases are TGTGCCAGCAGTGATCCAGGGGGCGGCAGCGGCGATGAGCAGTTCTTC.

The chain links TRBV7-9 to TRBJ2-1, with D unclear. The CDR3 covers 16 residues. From germline, CDR1 is SEHNR and CDR2 FQNEAQ (reference sequence). Trimming pared 1 base from V and 3 bases from J, leaving 13 bases between. The CDR3 DNA sequence: TGTGCCAGCAGCTTAGGGTCAACAGCTTTCTACAATGAGCAGTTCTTC. Protein sequence: CASSLGSTAFYNEQFF.

The genes are TRBV2 and TRBJ2-5; D assignment may be TRBD1 or TRBD2 (6 bases each). The CDR3 consists of 13 residues. Per germline, CDR1 SNHLY and CDR2 FYNNEI. Deletions cut 11 bases from V and 4 bases from J, with 17 bases between. The CDR3 is CAGGQGHGETQYF. CDR3 in DNA: TGTGCCGGGGGGCAGGGGCACGGAGAGACCCAGTACTTC.

There are many counts of this clonotype. This chain joins TRBV27 and TRBJ1-5; unclear D gene. Germline values: CDR1 MNHEY, CDR2 SMNVEV (reference sequence). V dropped 6 bases and J dropped 0 bases, with 9 bases sitting between them. The CDR3 contains 14 residues. The CDR3 loop reads CASSPTDSNQPQHF. The CDR3 DNA follows: TGTGCCAGCAGCCCCACAGATAGCAATCAGCCCCAGCATTTT.

The V and J genes are TRBV19 and TRBJ2-7; TRBD1 might be the D (7 bases). The V end lost 6 bases, the J end lost 5 bases, and 14 bases lay between the germline ends. Germline lookup yields CDR1 LNHDA and CDR2 SQIVND (reference sequence). The CDR3 consists of 13 residues. In DNA, the CDR3 is TGTGCCAGTAGGCACAGGGGAGGCCACGAGCAGTACTTC. Translating gives CASRHRGGHEQYF.

This clonotype was seen ten or more times. The chain joins TRBV28 to TRBJ2-1, with 7 bases that match TRBD1. CDR1 MDHEN and CDR2 SYDVKM come from the germline V gene. CDR3 length equals 13 residues. V trimming: 10 bases; J trimming: 5 bases; junction bases outside the gene matches: 8. The DNA of the CDR3 is TGTGCCATCGTCGACAGGGCGGACAATGAGCAGTTCTTC. The encoded protein is CAIVDRADNEQFF.